This T cell receptor beta chain emerged from a study of T-cell memory formation after mild COVID-19. TCRdb called the 5' RACE reads again in MiXCR, with one record for every CDR3 protein. Of about 140,000 distinct CDR3 sequences listed, 15% to 20% were seen once; the top ten hold about 2%. Per germline, CDR1 KGHDR and CDR2 SFDVKD. The length of the CDR3 is 15 residues. V dropped 5 bases and J dropped 8; count of bases not matched to a gene: 11. Of note for this clonotype: Its antigen is not identified.

General study findings and limits: Cross-reactive memory appears to have joined, as suggested by some responding clones showing up in pre-infection memory.

The sequence was collected from an adult woman who had mild COVID-19 (a few samples of this study predate the infection). Cell type and time point are not known. The specimen was PBMCs or a T cell subset sorted from them (not recorded which). The genes are TRBV24-1 and TRBJ2-1, with 7 bases identical to TRBD2. CDR3 sequence: CATSVGTTYSDEQFF. In DNA, the CDR3 is TGTGCCACCAGTGTGGGGACTACCTATTCGGATGAGCAGTTCTTC.